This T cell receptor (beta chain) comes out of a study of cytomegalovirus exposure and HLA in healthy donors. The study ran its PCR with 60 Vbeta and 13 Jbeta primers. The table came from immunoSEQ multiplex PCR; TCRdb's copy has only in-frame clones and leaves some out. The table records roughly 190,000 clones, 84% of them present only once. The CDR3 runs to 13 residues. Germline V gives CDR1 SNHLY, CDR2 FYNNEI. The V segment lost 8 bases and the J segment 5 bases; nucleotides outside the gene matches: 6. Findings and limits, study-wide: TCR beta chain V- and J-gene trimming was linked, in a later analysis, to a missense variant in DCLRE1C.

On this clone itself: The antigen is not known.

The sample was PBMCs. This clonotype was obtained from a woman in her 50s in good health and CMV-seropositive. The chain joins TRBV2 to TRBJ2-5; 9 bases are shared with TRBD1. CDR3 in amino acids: CASSGTGRETQYF. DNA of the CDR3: TGTGCCAGCTCTGGGACAGGGAGGGAGACCCAGTACTTC.